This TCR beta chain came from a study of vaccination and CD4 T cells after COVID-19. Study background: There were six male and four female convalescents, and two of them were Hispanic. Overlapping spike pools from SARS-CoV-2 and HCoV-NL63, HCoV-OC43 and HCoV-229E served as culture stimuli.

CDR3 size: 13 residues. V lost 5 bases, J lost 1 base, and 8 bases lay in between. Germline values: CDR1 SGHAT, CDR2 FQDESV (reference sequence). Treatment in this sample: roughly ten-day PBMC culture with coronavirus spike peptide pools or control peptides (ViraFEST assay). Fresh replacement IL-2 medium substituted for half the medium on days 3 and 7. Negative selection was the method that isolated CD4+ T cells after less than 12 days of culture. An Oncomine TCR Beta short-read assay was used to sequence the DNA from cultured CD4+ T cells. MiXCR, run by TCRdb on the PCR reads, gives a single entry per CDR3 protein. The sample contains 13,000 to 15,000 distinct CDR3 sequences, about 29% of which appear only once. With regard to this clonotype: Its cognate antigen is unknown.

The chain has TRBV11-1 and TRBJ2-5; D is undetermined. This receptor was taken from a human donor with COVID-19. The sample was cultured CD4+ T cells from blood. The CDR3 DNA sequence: TGTGCCAGCAGCCTGGTCAGCCAAGAGACCCAGTACTTC. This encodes CASSLVSQETQYF. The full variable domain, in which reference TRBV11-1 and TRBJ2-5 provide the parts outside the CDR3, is EAEVAQSPRYKITEKSQAVAFWCDPISGHATLYWYRQILGQGPELLVQFQDESVVDDSQLPKDRFSAERLKGVDSTLKIQPAELGDSAMYLCASSLVSQETQYFGPGTRLLVL.